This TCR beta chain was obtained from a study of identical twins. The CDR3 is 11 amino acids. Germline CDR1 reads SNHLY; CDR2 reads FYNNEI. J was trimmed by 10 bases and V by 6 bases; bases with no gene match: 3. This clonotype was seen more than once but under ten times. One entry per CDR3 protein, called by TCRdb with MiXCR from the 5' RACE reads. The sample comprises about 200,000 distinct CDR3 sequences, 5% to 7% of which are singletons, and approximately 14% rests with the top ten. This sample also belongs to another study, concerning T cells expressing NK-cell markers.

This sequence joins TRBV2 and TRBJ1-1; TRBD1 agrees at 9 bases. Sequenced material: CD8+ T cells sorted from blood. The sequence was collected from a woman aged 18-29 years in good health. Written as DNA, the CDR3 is TGTGCCAGCAGAGAGACAGGGGGAGCTTTCTTT. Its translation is CASRETGGAFF.